These T cell receptor beta chains were read from a single sample in a study of blood T cells in healthy people across ages. TCRdb ran MiXCR on the 5' RACE reads and lists one entry per CDR3 protein. The sample records 750,000 to 950,000 distinct CDR3 sequences, 50% to 65% being singletons. Sequencing was performed on blood. The source of these receptors is a man older than 75 in good health. Each CDR3 is given with its conserved first and last residue.

>TRBV4-1|.
CASSQAQAQGIQYF
>TRBV12-3/TRBV12-4|TRBJ2-6
CASRKTGLGANVLTF
>TRBV18|TRBJ1-5
CASSPGAGDQPQHF
>TRBV29-1|TRBJ2-7
CSVAPLGIPGYEQYF
>TRBV6-6|TRBJ2-1
CASSLQTSGARNEQFF
>TRBV24-1|TRBJ2-7
CATSEAGTGLYEQYF
>TRBV4-1|TRBJ2-7
CASSQERARGGYEQYF
>TRBV27|TRBJ2-7
CASSYDGVYEQYF
>TRBV2|TRBJ2-1
CASIYTITYNEQFF
>TRBV10-3|TRBJ2-5
CAISLQVQETQYF
>TRBV27|TRBJ1-2
CASSSYGRGRNGYTF
>TRBV5-4|.
CASRAGTGPYEQYF
>TRBV10-3|TRBJ2-7
CAISLLAGEGEQYF
>TRBV11-2|TRBJ2-3
CASSLMRTRYAYF
>TRBV14|TRBJ2-7
CASSQFSGVYYEQYF
>TRBV29-1|TRBJ2-3
CSVGSTRKADTQYF
>TRBV14|TRBJ1-6
CASSQDNRSSYNSPLHF
>TRBV20-1|TRBJ2-1
CSARWTRNNYNEQFF
>TRBV24-1|TRBJ1-2
CATSDLAYGYTF
>TRBV12-3/TRBV12-4|TRBJ1-1
CASSLGEVNTEAFF
>TRBV3-1|.
CASSPSGGFSGEQYF
>TRBV6-5|TRBJ1-2
CASSYRTGANYGYTF
>TRBV12-3/TRBV12-4|TRBJ2-7
CASSLMGGDEQYF
>TRBV28|TRBJ2-3
CASSLRTSGRFGRYAYF
>TRBV12-3/TRBV12-4|TRBJ2-2
CASSPQGAVVGELFF
>TRBV10-3|.
CATGAGIEQYF
>TRBV14|TRBJ1-2
CASSQGSGITYGYTF
>TRBV27|TRBJ1-6
CASSLPRDKSSYNSPLHF
>TRBV27|TRBJ2-4
CASSSSTGALREQYF
>TRBV4-1|.
CASSHLLAEQYF
>TRBV20-1|TRBJ2-1
CSASAASGGREQFF
>TRBV6-1|TRBJ2-1
CASSARSGSFNERFF
>TRBV15|TRBJ2-7
CATSREQGPGYEQYF
>TRBV9|TRBJ2-3
CASSVGQVPGDTQYF
>TRBV7-2|TRBJ1-1
CASSAPGGRNTEAFF
>TRBV27|TRBJ2-4
CASSLAGDTKNIQYF
>TRBV28|TRBJ2-7
CASSTPGQAYEQYF
>TRBV7-2|TRBJ2-5
CASSARRVGEETQYF
>TRBV19|.
CASSTLTSGYLYEQYF
>TRBV2|TRBJ2-7
CASTVNSYEQYF
>TRBV4-1|TRBJ2-2
CASSQDGWGANTGELFF
>TRBV5-1|TRBJ2-4
CASSLRPGLAKNIQYF
>TRBV11-2|.
CASSLDGPTYEQYF
>TRBV6-6|TRBJ2-4
CASVPARSGNIQYF
>TRBV27|TRBJ1-2
CASSPKGGTGIRGGYTF
>TRBV24-1|TRBJ2-7
CATSDPGRDEQYF